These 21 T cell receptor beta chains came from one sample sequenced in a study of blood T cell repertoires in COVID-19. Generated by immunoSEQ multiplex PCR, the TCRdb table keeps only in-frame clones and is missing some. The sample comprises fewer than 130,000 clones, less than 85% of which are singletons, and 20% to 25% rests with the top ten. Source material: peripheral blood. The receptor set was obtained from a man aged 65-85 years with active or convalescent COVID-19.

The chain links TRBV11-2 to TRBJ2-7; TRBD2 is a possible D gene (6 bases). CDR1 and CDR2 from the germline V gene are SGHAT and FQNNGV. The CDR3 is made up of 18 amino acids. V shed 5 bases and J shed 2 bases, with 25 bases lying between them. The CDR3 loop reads CASSRRGGYGLNTYEQYF. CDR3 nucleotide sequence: TGTGCCAGCAGCCGACGTGGGGGGTACGGACTTAATACCTACGAGCAGTACTTC.

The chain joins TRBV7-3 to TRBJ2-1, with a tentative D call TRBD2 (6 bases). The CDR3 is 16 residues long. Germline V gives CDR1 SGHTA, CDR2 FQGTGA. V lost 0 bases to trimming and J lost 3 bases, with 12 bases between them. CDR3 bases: TGTGCCAGCAGCTTAACCCGGGACTCACGCTACAATGAGCAGTTCTTC. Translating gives CASSLTRDSRYNEQFF.

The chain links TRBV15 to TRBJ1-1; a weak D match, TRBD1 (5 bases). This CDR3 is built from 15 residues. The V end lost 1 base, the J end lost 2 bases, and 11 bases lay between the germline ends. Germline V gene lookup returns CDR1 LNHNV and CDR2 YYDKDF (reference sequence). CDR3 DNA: TGTGCCACCAGCAGAGCTAGGGGATCAAACACTGAAGCTTTCTTT. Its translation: CATSRARGSNTEAFF.

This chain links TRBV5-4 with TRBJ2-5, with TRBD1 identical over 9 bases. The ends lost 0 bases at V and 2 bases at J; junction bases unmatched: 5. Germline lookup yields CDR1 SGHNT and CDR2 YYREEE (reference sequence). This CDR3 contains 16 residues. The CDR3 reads CASSLASDRGQETQYF. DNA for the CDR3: TGTGCCAGCAGCTTGGCCTCCGACAGGGGGCAAGAGACCCAGTACTTC.

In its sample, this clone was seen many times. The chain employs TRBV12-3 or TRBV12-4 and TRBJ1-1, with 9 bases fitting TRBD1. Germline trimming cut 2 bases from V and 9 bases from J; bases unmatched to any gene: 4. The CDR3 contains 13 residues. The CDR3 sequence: CASSLQQGAKAFF. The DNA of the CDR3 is TGTGCCAGCAGTTTACAACAGGGGGCCAAAGCTTTCTTT.

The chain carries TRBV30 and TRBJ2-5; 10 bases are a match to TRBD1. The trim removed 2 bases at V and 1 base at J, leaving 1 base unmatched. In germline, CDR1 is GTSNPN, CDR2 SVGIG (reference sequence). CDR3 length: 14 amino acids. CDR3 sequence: CAWSRTGGQETQYF. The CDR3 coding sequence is TGTGCCTGGAGTAGGACAGGGGGCCAAGAGACCCAGTACTTC.

CDR3 protein: CATGTVYNQPQHF. CDR3 sequence (DNA): TGTGCCACCGGGACAGTGTATAATCAGCCCCAGCATTTT. This chain uses TRBV6-5 with TRBJ1-5; 7 bases match TRBD1. The CDR3 length is 13 residues. The trim removed 10 bases at V and 4 bases at J, leaving 7 bases unmatched. Looked up from germline, CDR1 is MNHEY and CDR2 is SVGAGI.

The CDR3, as DNA: TGTGCCAGTCAGCCCGGCGGGGCCGCGGCCTATGGCTACACCTTC. Translation gives CASQPGGAAAYGYTF. The gene calls are TRBV6-5 and TRBJ1-2; possible D gene TRBD1, 5 bases. The V end was cut by 9 bases, the J end by 4 bases, with 21 bases between. The CDR3 is 15 amino acids. From germline, CDR1 is MNHEY and CDR2 SVGAGI.

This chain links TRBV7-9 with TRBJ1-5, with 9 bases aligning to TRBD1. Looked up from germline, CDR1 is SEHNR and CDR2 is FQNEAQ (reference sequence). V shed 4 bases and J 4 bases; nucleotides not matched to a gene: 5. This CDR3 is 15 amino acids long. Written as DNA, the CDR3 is TGTGCCAGCAGCTCCTGGGACAGGGAAAATCAGCCCCAGCATTTT. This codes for CASSSWDRENQPQHF. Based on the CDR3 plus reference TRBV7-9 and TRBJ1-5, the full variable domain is DTGVSQNPRHKITKRGQNVTFRCDPISEHNRLYWYRQTLGQGPEFLTYFQNEAQLEKSRLLSDRFSAERPKGSFSTLEIQRTEQGDSAMYLCASSSWDRENQPQHFGDGTRLSIL.

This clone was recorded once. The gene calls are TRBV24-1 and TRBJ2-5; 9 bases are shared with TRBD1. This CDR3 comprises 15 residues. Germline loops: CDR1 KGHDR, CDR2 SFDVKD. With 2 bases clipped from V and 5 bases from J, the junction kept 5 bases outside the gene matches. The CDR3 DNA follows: TGTGCCACCAGTGATTCGACAGGGGGTGGGGAGACCCAGTACTTC. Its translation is CATSDSTGGGETQYF.

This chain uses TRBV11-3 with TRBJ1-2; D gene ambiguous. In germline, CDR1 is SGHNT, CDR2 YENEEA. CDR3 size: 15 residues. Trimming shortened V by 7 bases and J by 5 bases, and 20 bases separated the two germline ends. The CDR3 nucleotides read TGTGCCAGCACCGACACAAGTACAGCTTTTTATGGCTACACCTTC. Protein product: CASTDTSTAFYGYTF.

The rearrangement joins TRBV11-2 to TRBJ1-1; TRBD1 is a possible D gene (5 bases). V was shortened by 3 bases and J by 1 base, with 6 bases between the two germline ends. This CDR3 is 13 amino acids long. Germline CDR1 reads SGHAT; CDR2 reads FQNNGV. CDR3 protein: CASSFTGNTEAFF. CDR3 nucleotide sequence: TGTGCCAGCAGCTTTACAGGGAACACTGAAGCTTTCTTT.

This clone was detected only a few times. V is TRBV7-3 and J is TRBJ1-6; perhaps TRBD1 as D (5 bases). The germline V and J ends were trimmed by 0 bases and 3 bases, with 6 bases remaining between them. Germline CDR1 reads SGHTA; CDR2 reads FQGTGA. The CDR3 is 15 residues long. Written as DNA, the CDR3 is TGTGCCAGCAGCTTAACACAGGACTATAATTCACCCCTCCACTTT. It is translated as CASSLTQDYNSPLHF.

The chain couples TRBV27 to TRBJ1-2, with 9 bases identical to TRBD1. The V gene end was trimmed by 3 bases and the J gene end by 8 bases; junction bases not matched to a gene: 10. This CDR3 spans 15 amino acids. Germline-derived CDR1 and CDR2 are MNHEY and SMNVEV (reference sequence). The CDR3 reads CASSLKLGTGKGYTF. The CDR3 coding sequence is TGTGCCAGCAGTTTGAAGTTAGGGACAGGGAAAGGCTACACCTTC.

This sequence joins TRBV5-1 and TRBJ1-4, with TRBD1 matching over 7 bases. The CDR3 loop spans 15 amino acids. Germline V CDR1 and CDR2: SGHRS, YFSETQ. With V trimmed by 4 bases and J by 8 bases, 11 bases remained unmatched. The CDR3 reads CASSRRQGAGEKLFF. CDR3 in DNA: TGCGCCAGCAGCCGACGACAGGGCGCGGGGGAAAAACTGTTTTTT.

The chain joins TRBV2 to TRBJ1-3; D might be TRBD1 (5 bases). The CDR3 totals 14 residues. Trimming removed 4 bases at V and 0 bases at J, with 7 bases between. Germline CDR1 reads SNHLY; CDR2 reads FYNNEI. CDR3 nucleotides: TGTGCCAGCAGTGGGGGCATCTCTGGAAACACCATATATTTT. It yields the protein CASSGGISGNTIYF.

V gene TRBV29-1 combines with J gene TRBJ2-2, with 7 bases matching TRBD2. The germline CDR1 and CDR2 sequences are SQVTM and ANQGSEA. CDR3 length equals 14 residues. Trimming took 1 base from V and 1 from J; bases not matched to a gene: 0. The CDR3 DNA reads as TGCAGCGTTGAAGCGGGGGGGAACACCGGGGAGCTGTTTTTT. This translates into CSVEAGGNTGELFF.

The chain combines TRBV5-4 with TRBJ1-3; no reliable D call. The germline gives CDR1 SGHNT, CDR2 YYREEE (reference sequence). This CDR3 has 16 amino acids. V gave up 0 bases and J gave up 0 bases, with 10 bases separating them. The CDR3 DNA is TGTGCCAGCAGCTTGGGTGGCCCGATCTCTGGAAACACCATATATTTT. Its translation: CASSLGGPISGNTIYF.

CDR3 bases: TGTGCCAGTAGTCCGATCATGACAGGGGCGCGGGGTCAGCCCCAGCATTTT. The encoded protein is CASSPIMTGARGQPQHF. The chain combines TRBV19 with TRBJ1-5; 8 bases line up with TRBD1. With V trimmed by 5 bases and J by 6 bases, 15 bases remained unmatched. Per the germline V gene, CDR1 is LNHDA and CDR2 is SQIVND (reference sequence). This CDR3 is built from 17 residues.

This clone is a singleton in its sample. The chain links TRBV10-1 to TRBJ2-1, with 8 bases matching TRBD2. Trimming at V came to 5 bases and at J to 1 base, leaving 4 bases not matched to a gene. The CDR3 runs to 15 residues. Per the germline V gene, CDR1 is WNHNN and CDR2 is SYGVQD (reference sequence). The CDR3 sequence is CASSQSGSSYNEQFF. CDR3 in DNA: TGCGCCAGCAGTCAAAGCGGGAGTTCCTACAATGAGCAGTTCTTC.

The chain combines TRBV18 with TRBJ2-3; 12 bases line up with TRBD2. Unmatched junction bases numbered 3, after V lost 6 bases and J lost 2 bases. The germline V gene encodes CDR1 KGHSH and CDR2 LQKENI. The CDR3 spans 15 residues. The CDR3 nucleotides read TGTGCCAGCTCCGGACTAGCGGGGCCCACAGATACGCAGTATTTT. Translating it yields CASSGLAGPTDTQYF.